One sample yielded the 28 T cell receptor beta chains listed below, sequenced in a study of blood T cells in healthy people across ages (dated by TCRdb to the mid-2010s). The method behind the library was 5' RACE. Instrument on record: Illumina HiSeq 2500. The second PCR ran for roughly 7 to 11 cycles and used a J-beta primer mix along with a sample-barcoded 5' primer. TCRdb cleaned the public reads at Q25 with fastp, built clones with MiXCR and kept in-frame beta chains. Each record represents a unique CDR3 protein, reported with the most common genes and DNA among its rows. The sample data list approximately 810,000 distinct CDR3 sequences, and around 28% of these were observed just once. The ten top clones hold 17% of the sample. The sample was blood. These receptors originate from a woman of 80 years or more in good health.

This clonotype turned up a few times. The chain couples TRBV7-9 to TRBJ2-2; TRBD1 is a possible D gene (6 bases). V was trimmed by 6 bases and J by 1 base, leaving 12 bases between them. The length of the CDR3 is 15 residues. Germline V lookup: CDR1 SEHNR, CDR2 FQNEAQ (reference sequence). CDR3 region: CASRSDRRNTGELFF. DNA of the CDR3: TGTGCCAGCAGATCCGACAGGAGGAACACCGGGGAGCTGTTTTTT.

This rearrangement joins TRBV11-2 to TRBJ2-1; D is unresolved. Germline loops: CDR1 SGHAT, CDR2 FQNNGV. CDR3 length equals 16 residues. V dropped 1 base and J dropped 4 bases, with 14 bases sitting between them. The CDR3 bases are TGTGCCAGCAGCTTAGTTTTGTTGGGGATGTACAATGAGCAGTTCTTC. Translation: CASSLVLLGMYNEQFF.

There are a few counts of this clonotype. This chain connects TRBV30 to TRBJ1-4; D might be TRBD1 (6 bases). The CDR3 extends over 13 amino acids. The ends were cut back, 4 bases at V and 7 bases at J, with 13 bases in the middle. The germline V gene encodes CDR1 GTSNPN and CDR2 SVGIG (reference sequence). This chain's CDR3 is CAWTDRRGEKLFF. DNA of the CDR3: TGTGCCTGGACAGACAGGCGGGGTGAAAAACTGTTTTTT.

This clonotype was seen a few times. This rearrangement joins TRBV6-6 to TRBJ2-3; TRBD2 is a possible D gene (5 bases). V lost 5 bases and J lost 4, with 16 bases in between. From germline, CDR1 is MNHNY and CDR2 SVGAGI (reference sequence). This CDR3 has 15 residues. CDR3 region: CASSDSDLAADTQYF. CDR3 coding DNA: TGTGCCAGCAGTGATTCGGACTTAGCCGCAGATACGCAGTATTTT.

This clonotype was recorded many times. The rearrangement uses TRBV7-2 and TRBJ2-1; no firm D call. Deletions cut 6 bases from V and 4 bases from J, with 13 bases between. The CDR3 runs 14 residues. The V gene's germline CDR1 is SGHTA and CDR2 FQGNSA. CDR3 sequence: CASRFPGPYNEQFF. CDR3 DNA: TGTGCCAGCAGGTTTCCCGGGCCGTACAATGAGCAGTTCTTC.

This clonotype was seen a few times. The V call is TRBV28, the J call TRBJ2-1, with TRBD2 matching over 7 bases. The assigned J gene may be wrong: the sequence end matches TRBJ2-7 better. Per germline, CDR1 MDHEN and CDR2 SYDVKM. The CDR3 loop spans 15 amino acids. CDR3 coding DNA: TGTGCCAGCAGGGGGATGGGAGGGGCCTACAATGAGCAGTACTTC. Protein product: CASRGMGGAYNEQYF.

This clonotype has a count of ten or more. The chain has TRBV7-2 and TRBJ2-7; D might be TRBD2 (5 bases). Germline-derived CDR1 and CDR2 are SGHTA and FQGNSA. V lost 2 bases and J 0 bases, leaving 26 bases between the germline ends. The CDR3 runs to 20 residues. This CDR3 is CASSLSPPGLALRSSYEQYF. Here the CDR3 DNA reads TGTGCCAGCAGCTTATCGCCGCCCGGGTTAGCGCTTAGGAGCTCCTACGAGCAGTACTTC.

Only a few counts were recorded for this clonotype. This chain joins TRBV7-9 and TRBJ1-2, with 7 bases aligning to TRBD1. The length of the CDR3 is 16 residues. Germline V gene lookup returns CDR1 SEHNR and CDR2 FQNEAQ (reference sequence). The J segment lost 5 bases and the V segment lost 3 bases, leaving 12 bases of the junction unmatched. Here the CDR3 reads CASSFGEGGQRYGYTF. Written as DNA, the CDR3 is TGTGCCAGCAGCTTTGGAGAGGGGGGACAGAGATATGGCTACACCTTC.

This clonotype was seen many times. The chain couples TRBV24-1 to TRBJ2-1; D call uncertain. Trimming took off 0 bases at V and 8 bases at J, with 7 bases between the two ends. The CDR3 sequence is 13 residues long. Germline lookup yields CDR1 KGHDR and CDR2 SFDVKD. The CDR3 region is CATSDLSDDEQFF. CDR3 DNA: TGTGCCACCAGTGATTTGTCCGACGATGAGCAGTTCTTC.

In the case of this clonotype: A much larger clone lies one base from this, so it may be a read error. CDR3 loop: CACRLTSGDTQYF. The DNA for the CDR3 is TGTGCCTGCAGGCTGACTAGCGGAGATACGCAGTATTTT. This chain joins TRBV7-2 and TRBJ2-3; 9 bases align to TRBD2. The CDR3 loop spans 13 amino acids. Looked up from germline, CDR1 is SGHTA and CDR2 is FQGNSA.

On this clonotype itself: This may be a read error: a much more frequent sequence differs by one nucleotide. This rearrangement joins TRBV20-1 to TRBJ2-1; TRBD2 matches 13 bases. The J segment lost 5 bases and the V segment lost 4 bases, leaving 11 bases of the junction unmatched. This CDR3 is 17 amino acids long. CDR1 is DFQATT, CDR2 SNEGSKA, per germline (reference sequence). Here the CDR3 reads CSATVEGLAGSDNEQFF. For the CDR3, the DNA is TGCAGTGCTACGGTAGAGGGACTAGCGGGGAGCGACAATGAGCAGTTCTTC.

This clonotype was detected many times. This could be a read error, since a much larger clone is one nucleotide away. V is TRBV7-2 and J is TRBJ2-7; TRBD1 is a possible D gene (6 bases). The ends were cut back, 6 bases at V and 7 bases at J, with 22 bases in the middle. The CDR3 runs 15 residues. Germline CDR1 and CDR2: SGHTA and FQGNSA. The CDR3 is CASRQNRVRDNEQYF. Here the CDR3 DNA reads TGTGCCAGCAGGCAAAACAGGGTCCGAGACAATGAGCAGTACTTC.

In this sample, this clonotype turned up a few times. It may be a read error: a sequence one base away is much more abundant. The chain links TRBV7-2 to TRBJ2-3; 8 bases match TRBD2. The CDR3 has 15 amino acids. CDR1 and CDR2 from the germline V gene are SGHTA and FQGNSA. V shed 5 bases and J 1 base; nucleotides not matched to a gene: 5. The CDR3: CASSGRAGGTDTQYF. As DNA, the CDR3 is TGTGCCAGCAGCGGACGAGCGGGGGGCACAGATACGCAGTATTTT.

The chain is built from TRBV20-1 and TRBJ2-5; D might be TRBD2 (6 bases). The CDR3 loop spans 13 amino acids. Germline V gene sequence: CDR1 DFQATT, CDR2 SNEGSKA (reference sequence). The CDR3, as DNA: TGCAGCTCTAGCGAGAACCTACAAGAGACCCAGTACTTC. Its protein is CSSSENLQETQYF.

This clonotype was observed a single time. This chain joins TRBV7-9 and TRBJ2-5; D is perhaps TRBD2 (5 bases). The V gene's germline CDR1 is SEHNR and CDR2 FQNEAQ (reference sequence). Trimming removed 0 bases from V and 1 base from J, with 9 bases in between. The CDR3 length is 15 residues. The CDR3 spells CASSLAPGVQETQYF. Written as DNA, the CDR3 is TGTGCCAGCAGCTTAGCGCCCGGGGTCCAAGAGACCCAGTACTTC.

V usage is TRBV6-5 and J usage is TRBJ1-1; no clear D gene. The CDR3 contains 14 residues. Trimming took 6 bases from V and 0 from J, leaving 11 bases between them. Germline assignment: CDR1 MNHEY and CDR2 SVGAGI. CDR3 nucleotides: TGTGCCAGCAGCACGGGAGTTCTGAACACTGAAGCTTTCTTT. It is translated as CASSTGVLNTEAFF.

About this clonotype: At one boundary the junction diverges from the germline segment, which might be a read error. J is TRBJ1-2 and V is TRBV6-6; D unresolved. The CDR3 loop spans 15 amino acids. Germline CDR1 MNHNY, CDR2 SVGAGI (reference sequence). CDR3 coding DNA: TGTGCCGGCAGTTACGATCCGACTTCTAACTATGGCTACACCTTC. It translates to CAGSYDPTSNYGYTF.

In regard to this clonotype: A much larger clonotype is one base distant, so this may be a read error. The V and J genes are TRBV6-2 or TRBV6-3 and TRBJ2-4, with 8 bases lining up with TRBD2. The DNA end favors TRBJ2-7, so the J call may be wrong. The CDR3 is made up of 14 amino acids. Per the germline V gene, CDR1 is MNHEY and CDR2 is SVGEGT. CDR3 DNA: TGTGCCGGCAGTAAAACTAGCGGTCCCTACGAGCAGTACTTC. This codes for CAGSKTSGPYEQYF.

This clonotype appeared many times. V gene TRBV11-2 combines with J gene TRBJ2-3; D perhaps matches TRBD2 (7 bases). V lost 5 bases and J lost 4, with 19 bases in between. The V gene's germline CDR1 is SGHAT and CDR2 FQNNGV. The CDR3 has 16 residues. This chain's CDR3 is CASSTHREGGADTQYF. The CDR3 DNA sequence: TGTGCCAGCAGCACGCACAGGGAGGGGGGTGCAGATACGCAGTATTTT.

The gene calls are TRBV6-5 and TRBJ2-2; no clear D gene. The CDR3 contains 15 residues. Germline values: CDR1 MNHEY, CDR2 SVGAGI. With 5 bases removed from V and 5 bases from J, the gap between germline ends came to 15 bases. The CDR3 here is CASSGQSISTGELFF. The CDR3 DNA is TGTGCCAGCAGTGGGCAGAGTATCTCGACCGGGGAGCTGTTTTTT.

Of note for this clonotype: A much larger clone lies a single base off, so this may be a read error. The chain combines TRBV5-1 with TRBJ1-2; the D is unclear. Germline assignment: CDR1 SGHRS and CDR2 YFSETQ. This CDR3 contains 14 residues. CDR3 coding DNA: TGCGCCAGCAGCAAAGACGGTATTAACTATGGCCACACCTTC. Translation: CASSKDGINYGHTF.

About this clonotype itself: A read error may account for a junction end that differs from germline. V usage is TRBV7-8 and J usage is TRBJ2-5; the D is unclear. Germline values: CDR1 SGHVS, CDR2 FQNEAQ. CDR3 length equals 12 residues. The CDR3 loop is CANSFGRETQYF. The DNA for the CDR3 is TGTGCCAACAGCTTCGGGCGGGAGACCCAGTACTTC.

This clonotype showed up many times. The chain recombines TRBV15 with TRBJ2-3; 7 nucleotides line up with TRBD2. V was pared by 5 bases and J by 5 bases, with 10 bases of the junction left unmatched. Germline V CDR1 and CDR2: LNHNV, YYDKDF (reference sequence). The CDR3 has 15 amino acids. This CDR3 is CATSGSGYSVDTQYF. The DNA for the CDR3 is TGTGCCACCAGCGGTAGCGGGTACAGTGTAGATACGCAGTATTTT.

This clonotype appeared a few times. For the CDR3, the DNA is TGCAGTGCTAGAGAGATGGAGCGGGGGGGCTATGAGCAGTTCTTC. Its protein is CSAREMERGGYEQFF. The chain employs TRBV20-1 and TRBJ2-1; 10 nucleotides match TRBD2. Germline assignment: CDR1 DFQATT and CDR2 SNEGSKA (reference sequence). The length of the CDR3 is 15 residues. The junction had 7 bases not matched to a gene; V was cut back by 0 bases and J by 8 bases.

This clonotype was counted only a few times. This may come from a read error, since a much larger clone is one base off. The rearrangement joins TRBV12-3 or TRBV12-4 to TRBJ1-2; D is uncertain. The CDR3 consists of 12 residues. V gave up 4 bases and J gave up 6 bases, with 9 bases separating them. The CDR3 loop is CASSSVCDGYTF. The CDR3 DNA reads TGTGCCAGCAGTTCAGTTTGTGATGGCTACACCTTC.

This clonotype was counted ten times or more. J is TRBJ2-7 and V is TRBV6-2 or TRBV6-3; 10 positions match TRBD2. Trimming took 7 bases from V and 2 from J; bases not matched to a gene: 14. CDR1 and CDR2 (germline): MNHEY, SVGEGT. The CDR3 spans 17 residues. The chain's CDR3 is CASNGDFSGGRTYEQYF. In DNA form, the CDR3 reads TGTGCCAGCAACGGAGATTTTAGCGGGGGGCGAACCTACGAGCAGTACTTC.

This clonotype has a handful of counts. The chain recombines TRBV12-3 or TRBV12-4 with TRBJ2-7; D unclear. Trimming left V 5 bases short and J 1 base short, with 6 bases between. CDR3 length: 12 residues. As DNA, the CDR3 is TGTGCCAGCAGTACGGAGTCCTACGAGCAGTACTTC. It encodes CASSTESYEQYF.

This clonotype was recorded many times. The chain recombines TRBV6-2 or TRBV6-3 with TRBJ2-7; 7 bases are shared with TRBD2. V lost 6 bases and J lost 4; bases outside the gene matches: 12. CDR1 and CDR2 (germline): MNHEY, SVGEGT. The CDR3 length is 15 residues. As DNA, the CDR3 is TGTGCCAGCAGCGAGACTAGACTAGCCTCATACGAGCAGTACTTC. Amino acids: CASSETRLASYEQYF.